Described below is a single T cell receptor (beta chain) sequence and its context. The data are from a study of blood T cell repertoires in COVID-19. Using immunoSEQ multiplex PCR, the repertoire was profiled, and TCRdb retains in-frame clones only, with some absent. This repertoire shows 29,000 or so clones, 68% found once; its top ten account for roughly a sixth. The clonotype comes from a human donor in a cohort sampled during active COVID-19. Sequencing was performed on peripheral blood.

The CDR3 sequence: CSASLGHYGYTF. The CDR3 DNA reads as TGCAGTGCTAGTTTGGGGCACTATGGCTACACCTTC. The rearrangement links TRBV20-1 to TRBJ1-2, with a weak D call TRBD1 (5 bases). V shed 3 bases and J shed 3 bases, with 8 bases lying between them. The length of the CDR3 is 12 residues. From germline, CDR1 is DFQATT and CDR2 SNEGSKA (reference sequence).